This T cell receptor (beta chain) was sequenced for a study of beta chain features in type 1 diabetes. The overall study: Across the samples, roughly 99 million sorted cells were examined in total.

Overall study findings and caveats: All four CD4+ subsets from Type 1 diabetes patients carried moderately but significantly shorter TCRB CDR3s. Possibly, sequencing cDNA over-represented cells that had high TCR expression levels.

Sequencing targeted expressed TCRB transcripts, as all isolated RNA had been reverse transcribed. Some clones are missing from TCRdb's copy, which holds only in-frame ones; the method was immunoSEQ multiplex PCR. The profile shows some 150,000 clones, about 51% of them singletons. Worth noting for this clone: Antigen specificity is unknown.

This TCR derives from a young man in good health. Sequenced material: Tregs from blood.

Here the CDR3 reads CASSQQAGPYNEQFF. CDR3 nucleotide sequence: TGCGCCAGCAGCCAACAAGCGGGACCCTACAATGAGCAGTTCTTC. The chain joins TRBV4-3 to TRBJ2-1; 7 bases map to TRBD2. With 2 bases clipped from V and 2 bases from J, the junction kept 3 bases outside the gene matches. The CDR3 runs to 15 residues. Germline CDR1 is LGHNA and CDR2 is YSLEER.